This TCR beta chain was profiled in a study of cytomegalovirus exposure and HLA in healthy donors. The PCR made use of 60 Vbeta and 13 Jbeta primers. Generated by immunoSEQ multiplex PCR, the TCRdb table keeps only in-frame clones and is missing some. The sample includes about 180,000 clones, 75% to 85% of them seen just once. Donors were ostensibly healthy at sampling, although undocumented immune exposures were probable. CDR3 length: 15 residues. The germline CDR1 and CDR2 sequences are MGHRA and YSYEKL. V lost 1 base and J 7 bases, leaving 17 bases between the germline ends. Material: PBMCs. The rearrangement joins TRBV4-1 to TRBJ2-7, with a weak D call TRBD2 (6 bases). The sequence was collected from a man aged 25-45 years in good health and CMV-seropositive. CDR3 loop: CASSQAPGDRGEQYF. In DNA, the CDR3 is TGCGCCAGCAGCCAAGCTCCGGGAGACCGAGGGGAGCAGTACTTC.